This TCR beta chain stems from a study of OX40 agonist ivuxolimab in advanced cancers. About the full investigation: Ivuxolimab, which targeted the costimulatory receptor OX40 (CD134), was an agonistic, fully human IgG2 monoclonal antibody. Intravenous ivuxolimab was administered to patients every 2 weeks at six dose levels: 0.01, 0.1, 0.3, 1.5, 3 and 10 mg/kg. Among the roughly 52 dose-escalation patients, about 20 had hepatocellular carcinoma, 15 or so melanoma, 9 renal cell carcinoma and 9 head and neck cancer. In the dose-escalation cohort, around four fifths of patients were male, and the mean age was around 60 years, with a range of roughly 23 to 85. Patients were allowed to have had prior anti-PD-1, anti-PD-L1 or anti-CTLA-4 therapy, and roughly 40% of the dose-escalation patients had been treated with checkpoint inhibitors. Partial responses occurred in three dose-escalation patients, of whom one had hepatocellular carcinoma and two had cutaneous melanoma. The purpose of peripheral TCRbeta sequencing was to test whether ivuxolimab changed TCR sequence diversity and led to clonal T-cell expansion. The paper reports the monotherapy dose-escalation portion (N of about 56 patients) of the phase I ivuxolimab trial.

This clone has a handful of counts. Its antigen remains unidentified. No base quality information exists; no much larger clone differs at one position. For sequencing of the TCRbeta CDR3 region, genomic DNA was extracted from the sorted cells. The immunoSEQ Assay was used to sequence the TCRbeta CDR3 regions. In its TCRdb copy, this immuneACCESS table keeps in-frame sequences only and misses some clones. Where compared with another copy, unresolved V genes explain less than half of these, and the others have no known cause. Counted in this sample were over 80,000 clones; 75% to 90% of them appeared once. The top ten clonotypes cover about 0.8% of the sample. Beyond this particular receptor, the publication reports: In the 0.1-3.0 mg/kg groups, partial responders were among the patients with the lowest normalized peripheral clonal expansion, particularly in CD8+ T cells. Which antigens the clonally expanded peripheral T cells were specific for was not determined. Low levels of normalized T-cell clonal expansion were also seen in some patients who did not respond. On average, CD8+ T cells showed more expanded clones than CD4+ T cells after ivuxolimab. At doses of 0.1 to 3.0 mg/kg, clonal expansion of both CD4+ and CD8+ blood T cells was observed from baseline to week 6.

Patients with a history of autoimmune disease or receiving systemic immunosuppression were excluded from the trial. Peripheral blood for TCR sequencing was collected from all dose cohorts at baseline, on cycle 4 day 1, and on cycle 7 day 1. Samples came from an open-label, multicenter, first-in-human phase I dose-escalation trial of ivuxolimab. Adults with locally advanced or metastatic head and neck squamous cell, hepatocellular, melanoma or renal cell carcinoma were enrolled in the trial. Before TCR sequencing, CD4+ T cells and CD8+ T cells from peripheral blood were sorted into separate populations. The receptor's source is an adult with an advanced solid tumor such as melanoma, head and neck, liver or kidney cancer. The specimen was CD4+ or CD8+ T cells sorted from blood, collected in a trial of the OX40 agonist ivuxolimab.

CDR3 region: CASRGEGNIQYF. The DNA is TGTGCCAGCAGGGGGGAAGGAAACATTCAGTACTTC. The V and J genes are TRBV6-1 and TRBJ2-4; the D gene could be either TRBD1 or TRBD2, each agreeing at 5 bases. The germline ends are 9 bases apart after V is trimmed by 6 bases and J by 6 bases. Reading the germline V gene gives CDR1 MNHNS and CDR2 SASEGT. The CDR3 spans 12 residues, from the cysteine through the phenylalanine. Only the CDR3 DNA stays, 36 bases, in frame from base 1.